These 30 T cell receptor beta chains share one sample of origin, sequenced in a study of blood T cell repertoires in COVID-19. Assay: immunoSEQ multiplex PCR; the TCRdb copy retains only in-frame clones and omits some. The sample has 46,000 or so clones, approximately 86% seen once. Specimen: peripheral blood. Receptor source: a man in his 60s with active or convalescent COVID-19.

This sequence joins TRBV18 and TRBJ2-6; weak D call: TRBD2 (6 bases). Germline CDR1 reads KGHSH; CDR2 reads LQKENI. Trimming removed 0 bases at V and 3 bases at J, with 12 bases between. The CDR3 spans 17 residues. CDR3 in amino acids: CASSPPFPGVGANVLTF. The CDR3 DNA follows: TGTGCCAGCTCACCACCGTTTCCGGGGGTTGGGGCCAACGTCCTGACTTTC.

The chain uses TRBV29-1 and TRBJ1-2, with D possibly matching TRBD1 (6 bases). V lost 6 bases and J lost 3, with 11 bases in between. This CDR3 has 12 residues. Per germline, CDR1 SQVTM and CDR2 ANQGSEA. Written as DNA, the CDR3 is TGCAGCGTACGGACAGCCTACTATGGCTACACCTTC. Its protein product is CSVRTAYYGYTF. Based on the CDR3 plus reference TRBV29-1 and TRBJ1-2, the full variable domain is SAVISQKPSRDICQRGTSLTIQCQVDSQVTMMFWYRQQPGQSLTLIATANQGSEATYESGFVIDKFPISRPNLTFSTLTVSNMSPEDSSIYLCSVRTAYYGYTFGSGTRLTVV.

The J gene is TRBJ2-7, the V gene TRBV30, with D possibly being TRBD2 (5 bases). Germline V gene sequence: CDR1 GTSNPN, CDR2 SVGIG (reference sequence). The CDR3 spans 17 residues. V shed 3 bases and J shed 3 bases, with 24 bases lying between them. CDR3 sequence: CAWSGLGASRGGYEQYF. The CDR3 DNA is TGTGCCTGGAGCGGACTGGGAGCTTCCCGTGGCGGCTACGAGCAGTACTTC. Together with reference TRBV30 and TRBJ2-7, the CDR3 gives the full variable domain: SQTIHQWPATLVQPVGSPLSLECTVEGTSNPNLYWYRQAAGRGLQLLFYSVGIGQISSEVPQNLSASRPQDRQFILSSKKLLLSDSGFYLCAWSGLGASRGGYEQYFGPGTRLTVT.

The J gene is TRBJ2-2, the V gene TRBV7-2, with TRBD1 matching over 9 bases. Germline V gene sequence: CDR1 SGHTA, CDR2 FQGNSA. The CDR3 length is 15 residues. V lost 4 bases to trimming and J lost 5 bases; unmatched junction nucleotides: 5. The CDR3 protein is CASSSPGQGTGELFF. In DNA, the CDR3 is TGTGCCAGCAGCTCCCCGGGACAGGGAACCGGGGAGCTGTTTTTT.

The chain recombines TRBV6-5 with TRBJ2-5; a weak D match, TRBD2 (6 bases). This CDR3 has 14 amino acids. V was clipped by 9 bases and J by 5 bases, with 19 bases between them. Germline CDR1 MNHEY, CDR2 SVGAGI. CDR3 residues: CASTSPGTGETQYF. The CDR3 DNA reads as TGTGCCAGTACCAGTCCAGGGACTGGGGAGACCCAGTACTTC.

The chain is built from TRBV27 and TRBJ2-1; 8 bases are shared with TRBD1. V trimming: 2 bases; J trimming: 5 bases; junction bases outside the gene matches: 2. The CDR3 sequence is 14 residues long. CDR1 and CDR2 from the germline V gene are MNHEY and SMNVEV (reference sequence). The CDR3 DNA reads TGTGCCAGCAGTTTACCGACAGGGGACAATGAGCAGTTCTTC. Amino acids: CASSLPTGDNEQFF.

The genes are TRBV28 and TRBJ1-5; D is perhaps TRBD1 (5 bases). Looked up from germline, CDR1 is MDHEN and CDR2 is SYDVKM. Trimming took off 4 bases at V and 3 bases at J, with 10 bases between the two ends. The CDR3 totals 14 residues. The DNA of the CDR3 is TGTGCCAGCAGTTGGCCAGGGTCCAATCAGCCCCAGCATTTT. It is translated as CASSWPGSNQPQHF.

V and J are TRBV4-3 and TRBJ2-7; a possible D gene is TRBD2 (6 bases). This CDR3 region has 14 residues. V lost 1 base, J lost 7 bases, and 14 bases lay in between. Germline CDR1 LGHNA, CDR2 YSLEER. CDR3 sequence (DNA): TGCGCCAGCAGCCAAGTAGGAGGGCTAGATGAGCAGTACTTC. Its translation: CASSQVGGLDEQYF.

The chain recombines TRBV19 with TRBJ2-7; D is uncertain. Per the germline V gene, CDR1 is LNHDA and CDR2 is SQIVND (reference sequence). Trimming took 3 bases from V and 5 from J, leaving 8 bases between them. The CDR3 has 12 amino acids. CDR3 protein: CASSISGHEQYF. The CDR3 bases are TGTGCCAGTAGTATCAGTGGCCACGAGCAGTACTTC.

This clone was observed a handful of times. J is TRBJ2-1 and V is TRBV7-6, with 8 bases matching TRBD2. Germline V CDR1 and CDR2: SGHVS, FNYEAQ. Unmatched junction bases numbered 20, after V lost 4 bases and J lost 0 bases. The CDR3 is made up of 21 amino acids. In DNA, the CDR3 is TGTGCCAGCAGCTCCCACCGCTTAGGGGGACTAGGGTGGAGCTCCTACAATGAGCAGTTCTTC. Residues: CASSSHRLGGLGWSSYNEQFF.

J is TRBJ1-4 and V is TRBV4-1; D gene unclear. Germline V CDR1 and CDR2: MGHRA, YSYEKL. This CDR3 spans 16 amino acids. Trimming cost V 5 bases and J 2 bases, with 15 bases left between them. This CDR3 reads CASSEPPRETNEKLFF. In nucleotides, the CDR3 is TGCGCCAGCAGCGAACCCCCCCGGGAGACTAATGAAAAACTGTTTTTT.

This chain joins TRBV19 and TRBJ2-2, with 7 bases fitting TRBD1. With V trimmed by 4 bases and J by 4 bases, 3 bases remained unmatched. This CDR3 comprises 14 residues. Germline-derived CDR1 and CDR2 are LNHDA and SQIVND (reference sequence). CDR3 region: CASSKDRSTGELFF. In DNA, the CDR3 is TGTGCCAGTAGTAAGGACAGGAGCACCGGGGAGCTGTTTTTT.

The CDR3 is CASSRTEDSYEQYF. CDR3 nucleotide sequence: TGTGCCAGCAGTCGGACAGAGGATTCCTACGAGCAGTACTTC. The genes are TRBV11-2 and TRBJ2-7; a weak D match, TRBD1 (6 bases). The germline gives CDR1 SGHAT, CDR2 FQNNGV. This CDR3 region has 14 residues. V lost 6 bases to trimming and J lost 1 base, with 13 bases between them. The full variable domain, with the rest looked up from reference TRBV11-2 and TRBJ2-7, is EAGVAQSPRYKIIEKRQSVAFWCNPISGHATLYWYQQILGQGPKLLIQFQNNGVVDDSQLPKDRFSAERLKGVDSTLKIQPAKLEDSAVYLCASSRTEDSYEQYFGPGTRLTVT.

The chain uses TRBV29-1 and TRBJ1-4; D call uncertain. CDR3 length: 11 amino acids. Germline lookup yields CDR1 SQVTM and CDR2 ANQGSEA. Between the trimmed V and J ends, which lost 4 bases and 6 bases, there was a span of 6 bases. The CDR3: CSVGRDEKLFF. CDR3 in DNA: TGCAGCGTTGGCCGAGATGAAAAACTGTTTTTT. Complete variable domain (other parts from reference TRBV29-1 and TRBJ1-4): SAVISQKPSRDICQRGTSLTIQCQVDSQVTMMFWYRQQPGQSLTLIATANQGSEATYESGFVIDKFPISRPNLTFSTLTVSNMSPEDSSIYLCSVGRDEKLFFGSGTQLSVL.

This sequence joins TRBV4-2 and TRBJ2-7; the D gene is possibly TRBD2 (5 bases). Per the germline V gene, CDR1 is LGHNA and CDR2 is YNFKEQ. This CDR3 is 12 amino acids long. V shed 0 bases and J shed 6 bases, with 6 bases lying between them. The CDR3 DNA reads TGTGCCAGCAGCCAAGATGAGGGCGAGCAGTACTTC. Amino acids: CASSQDEGEQYF.

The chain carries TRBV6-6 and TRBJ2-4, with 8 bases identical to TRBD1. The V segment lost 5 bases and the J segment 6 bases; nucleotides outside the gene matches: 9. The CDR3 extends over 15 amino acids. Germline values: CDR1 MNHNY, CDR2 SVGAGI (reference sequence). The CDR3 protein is CASSDAGGAGNIQYF. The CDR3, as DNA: TGTGCCAGCAGTGACGCAGGGGGCGCCGGAAACATTCAGTACTTC.

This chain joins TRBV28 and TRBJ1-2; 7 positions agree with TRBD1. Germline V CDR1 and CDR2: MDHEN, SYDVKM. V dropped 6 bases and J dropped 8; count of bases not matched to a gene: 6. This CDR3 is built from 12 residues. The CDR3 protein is CASSRQGWGYTF. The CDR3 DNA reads TGTGCCAGCAGCAGACAGGGTTGGGGCTACACCTTC.

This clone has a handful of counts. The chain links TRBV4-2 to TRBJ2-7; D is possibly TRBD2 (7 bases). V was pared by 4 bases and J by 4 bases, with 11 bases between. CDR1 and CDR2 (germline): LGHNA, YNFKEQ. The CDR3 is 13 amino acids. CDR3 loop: CASSREGQYEQYF. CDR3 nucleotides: TGTGCCAGCAGCCGGGAGGGACAATACGAGCAGTACTTC.

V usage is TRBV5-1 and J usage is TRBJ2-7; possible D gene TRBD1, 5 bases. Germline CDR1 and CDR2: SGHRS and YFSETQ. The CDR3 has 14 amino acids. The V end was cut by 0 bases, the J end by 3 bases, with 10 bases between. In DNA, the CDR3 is TGCGCCAGCAGCTTGGTCCCTACAGGCTACGAGCAGTACTTC. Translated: CASSLVPTGYEQYF.

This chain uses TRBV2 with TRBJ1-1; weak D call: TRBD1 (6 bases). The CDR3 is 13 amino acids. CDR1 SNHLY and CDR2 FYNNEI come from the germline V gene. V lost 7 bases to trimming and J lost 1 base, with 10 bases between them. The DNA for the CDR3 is TGTGCCAGCACCTCACAGGGGAACACTGAAGCTTTCTTT. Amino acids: CASTSQGNTEAFF.

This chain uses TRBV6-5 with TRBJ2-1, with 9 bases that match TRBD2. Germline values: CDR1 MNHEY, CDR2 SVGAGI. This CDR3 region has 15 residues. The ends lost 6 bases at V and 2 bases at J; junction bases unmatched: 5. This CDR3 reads CASRALAGPYNEQFF. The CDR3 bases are TGTGCCAGCAGGGCCCTAGCGGGGCCCTACAATGAGCAGTTCTTC.

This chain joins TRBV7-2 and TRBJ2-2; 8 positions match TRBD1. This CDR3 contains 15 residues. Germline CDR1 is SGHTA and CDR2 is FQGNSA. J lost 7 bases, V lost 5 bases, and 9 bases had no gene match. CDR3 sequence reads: CASSATGAGLGELFF. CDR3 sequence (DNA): TGTGCCAGCAGCGCGACAGGGGCGGGTCTCGGGGAGCTGTTTTTT.

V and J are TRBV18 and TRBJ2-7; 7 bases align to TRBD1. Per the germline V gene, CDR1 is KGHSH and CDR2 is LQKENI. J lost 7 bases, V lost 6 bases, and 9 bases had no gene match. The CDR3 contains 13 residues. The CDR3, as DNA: TGTGCCAGCTCCCTTGATTTGGACAGGGAGCAGTACTTC. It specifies CASSLDLDREQYF.

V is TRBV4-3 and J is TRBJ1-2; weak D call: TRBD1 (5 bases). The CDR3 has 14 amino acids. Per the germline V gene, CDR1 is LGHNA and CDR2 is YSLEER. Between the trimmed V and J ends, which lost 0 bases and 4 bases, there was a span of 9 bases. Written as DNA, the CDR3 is TGCGCCAGCAGCCAAGAGCAGGGCCTCTATGGCTACACCTTC. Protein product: CASSQEQGLYGYTF.

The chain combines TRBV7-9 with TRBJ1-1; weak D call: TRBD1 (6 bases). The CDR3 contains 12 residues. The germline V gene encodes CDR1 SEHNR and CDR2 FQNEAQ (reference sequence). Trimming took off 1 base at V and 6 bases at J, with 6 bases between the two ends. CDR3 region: CASSLEGAEAFF. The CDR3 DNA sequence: TGTGCCAGCAGCTTAGAGGGGGCTGAAGCTTTCTTT.

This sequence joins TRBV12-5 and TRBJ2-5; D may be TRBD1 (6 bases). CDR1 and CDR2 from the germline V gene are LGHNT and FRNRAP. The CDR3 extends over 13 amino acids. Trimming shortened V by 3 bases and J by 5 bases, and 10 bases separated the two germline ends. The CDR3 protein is CASGLAGDETQYF. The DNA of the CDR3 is TGTGCTAGTGGTTTAGCAGGGGACGAGACCCAGTACTTC.

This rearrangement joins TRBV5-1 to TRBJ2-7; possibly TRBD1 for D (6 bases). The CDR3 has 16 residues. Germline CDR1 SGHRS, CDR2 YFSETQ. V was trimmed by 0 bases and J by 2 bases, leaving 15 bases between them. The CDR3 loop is CASSLDRAVPTYEQYF. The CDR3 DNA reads TGCGCCAGCAGCTTGGACAGGGCGGTACCAACCTACGAGCAGTACTTC.

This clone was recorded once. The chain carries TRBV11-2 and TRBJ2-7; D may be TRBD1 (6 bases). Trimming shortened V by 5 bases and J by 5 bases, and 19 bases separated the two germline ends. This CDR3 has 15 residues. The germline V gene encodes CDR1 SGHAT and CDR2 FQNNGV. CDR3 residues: CASSPFLGTLDEQYF. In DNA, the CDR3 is TGTGCCAGCAGCCCCTTTCTGGGGACACTCGACGAGCAGTACTTC.

The CDR3 loop is CSASTGSYEQYF. The CDR3 DNA is TGCAGTGCTAGTACAGGATCCTACGAGCAGTACTTC. The chain employs TRBV20-1 and TRBJ2-7, with D perhaps TRBD1 (5 bases). The V gene's germline CDR1 is DFQATT and CDR2 SNEGSKA (reference sequence). Trimming removed 3 bases at V and 1 base at J, with 7 bases between. The CDR3 has 12 residues.

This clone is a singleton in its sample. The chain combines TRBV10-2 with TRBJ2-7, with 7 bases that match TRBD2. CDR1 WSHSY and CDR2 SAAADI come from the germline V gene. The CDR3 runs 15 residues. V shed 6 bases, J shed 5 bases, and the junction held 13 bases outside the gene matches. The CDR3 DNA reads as TGCGCCAGCAGGCCGATGGGAGGGACCTTAGACGAGCAGTACTTC. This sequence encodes CASRPMGGTLDEQYF.